One and the same sample provided the 9 T cell receptor beta chains below, sequenced in a study of cytomegalovirus exposure and HLA in healthy donors. PCR involved 60 Vbeta and 13 Jbeta primers. Some clones are missing from TCRdb's copy, which holds only in-frame ones; the method was immunoSEQ multiplex PCR. Of roughly 120,000 clones detected, 75% to 80% appear once; the ten largest clones hold more than 3%. The sequenced sample was PBMCs. Every receptor here comes from a man aged 40-55 years in good health and CMV-seronegative.

CDR3 sequence reads: CASSSDWGVNTEAFF. Here the CDR3 DNA reads TGTGCCAGCAGTTCTGATTGGGGAGTTAACACTGAAGCTTTCTTT. The V call is TRBV6-5, the J call TRBJ1-1, with D unclear. V was trimmed by 4 bases and J by 2 bases, leaving 14 bases between them. The CDR3 has 15 amino acids. Germline CDR1 reads MNHEY; CDR2 reads SVGAGI.

This chain joins TRBV7-8 and TRBJ1-2; weak D call: TRBD1 (6 bases). Germline loops: CDR1 SGHVS, CDR2 FQNEAQ. This CDR3 is built from 13 residues. V lost 3 bases, J lost 6 bases, and 11 bases lay in between. The CDR3 DNA reads as TGTGCCAGCAGCTTGTGGGGGCTGGATGGCTACACCTTC. This gives the protein CASSLWGLDGYTF.

This chain links TRBV11-2 with TRBJ1-3, with D hard to call. There are 16 residues in the CDR3. The V and J ends lost 1 base and 1 base respectively, with 11 bases between them. The germline CDR1 and CDR2 sequences are SGHAT and FQNNGV. The DNA of the CDR3 is TGTGCCAGCAGCTTAGTACGGGGAGGATCTGGAAACACCATATATTTT. Translating gives CASSLVRGGSGNTIYF.

J is TRBJ2-3 and V is TRBV4-1; no clear D gene. This CDR3 region has 17 residues. Germline loops: CDR1 MGHRA, CDR2 YSYEKL. V was clipped by 3 bases and J by 0 bases, with 16 bases between them. The CDR3 protein is CASSQPPSSSSTDTQYF. The CDR3 region has the DNA TGCGCCAGCAGCCAGCCCCCGAGCTCCTCTAGCACAGATACGCAGTATTTT.

The chain joins TRBV5-6 to TRBJ1-1; D is ambiguous. The CDR3 sequence is 14 residues long. The V gene's germline CDR1 is SGHDT and CDR2 YYEEEE. V lost 3 bases and J 1 base, leaving 10 bases between the germline ends. CDR3 in amino acids: CASSYPQRNTEAFF. The CDR3, as DNA: TGTGCCAGCAGCTACCCACAGAGGAACACTGAAGCTTTCTTT.

The chain combines TRBV6-5 with TRBJ1-2; 7 bases are a match to TRBD1. The germline CDR1 and CDR2 sequences are MNHEY and SVGAGI. The CDR3 is 13 amino acids. With 4 bases clipped from V and 8 bases from J, the junction kept 7 bases outside the gene matches. CDR3 in amino acids: CASSSQGTSGYTF. The CDR3 DNA is TGTGCCAGCAGTTCACAGGGGACGAGCGGCTACACCTTC.

In its sample, this clone was seen a few times. CDR3: CASSRGRDNEKLFF. The CDR3 bases are TGTGCCAGCAGCCGGGGTCGGGATAATGAAAAACTGTTTTTT. This chain links TRBV6-5 with TRBJ1-4; D remains unclear. The ends were cut back, 6 bases at V and 4 bases at J, with 12 bases in the middle. This CDR3 spans 14 amino acids. Germline values: CDR1 MNHEY, CDR2 SVGAGI.

The chain links TRBV29-1 to TRBJ2-7; 7 bases fit TRBD2. The CDR3 loop spans 15 amino acids. Germline V lookup: CDR1 SQVTM, CDR2 ANQGSEA. V was pared by 1 base and J by 4 bases, with 10 bases of the junction left unmatched. The CDR3 DNA reads TGCAGCGTTGAAGGGGGGGGTTCGGGATTATACGAGCAGTACTTC. Protein product: CSVEGGGSGLYEQYF.

This clone was observed a handful of times. This chain links TRBV15 with TRBJ1-4, with D unresolved. V was clipped by 4 bases and J by 3 bases, with 12 bases between them. Germline V gene lookup returns CDR1 LNHNV and CDR2 YYDKDF (reference sequence). The CDR3 extends over 15 amino acids. The CDR3 bases are TGTGCCACCAGCATGGAGGCAATACCTAATGAAAAACTGTTTTTT. It yields the protein CATSMEAIPNEKLFF.